This entry lists 17 T cell receptor beta chains sequenced from one sample in a study of blood T cell repertoires in COVID-19. The repertoire was sequenced with immunoSEQ multiplex PCR; TCRdb's copy has only in-frame clones and lacks some. Here the sample spans around 150,000 clones, under 85% being singletons. Sample: peripheral blood. Receptor source: a woman aged 80 or older in a cohort sampled during active or convalescent COVID-19.

The chain's CDR3 is CASSPAGFSGANVLTF. In DNA form, the CDR3 reads TGTGCCAGCAGCCCGGCGGGTTTCTCTGGGGCCAACGTCCTGACTTTC. This chain links TRBV5-6 with TRBJ2-6; TRBD2 is a possible D gene (5 bases). The CDR3 loop spans 16 amino acids. In germline, CDR1 is SGHDT, CDR2 YYEEEE. The V end was cut by 4 bases, the J end by 0 bases, with 11 bases between.

V usage is TRBV3-1 (or the pseudogene TRBV3-2) and J usage is TRBJ2-5, with a weak D call TRBD2 (5 bases). V lost 4 bases, J lost 5 bases, and 11 bases lay in between. The CDR3 length is 13 residues. Germline V gene sequence: CDR1 LGHDT, CDR2 YNNKEL (reference sequence). The chain's CDR3 is CASSPLAMETQYF. The CDR3 nucleotides are TGTGCCAGCAGCCCCCTAGCTATGGAGACCCAGTACTTC.

The chain couples TRBV20-1 to TRBJ1-2; D remains unclear. Trimming took 3 bases from V and 11 from J, leaving 22 bases between them. Germline values: CDR1 DFQATT, CDR2 SNEGSKA (reference sequence). This CDR3 contains 14 residues. CDR3 residues: CSASGARGNLVYTF. CDR3 coding DNA: TGCAGTGCTAGTGGTGCACGGGGTAACTTGGTGTACACCTTC.

The CDR3, as DNA: TGTGCCACCAGCAGACATGGGGGCGACGAGCAGTACTTC. Protein sequence: CATSRHGGDEQYF. The chain recombines TRBV15 with TRBJ2-7; D is perhaps TRBD1 (6 bases). The CDR3 runs to 13 residues. The V and J ends lost 2 bases and 5 bases respectively, with 10 bases between them. The germline CDR1 and CDR2 sequences are LNHNV and YYDKDF (reference sequence). Full variable domain (missing parts from reference TRBV15 and TRBJ2-7): DAMVIQNPRYQVTQFGKPVTLSCSQTLNHNVMYWYQQKSSQAPKLLFHYYDKDFNNEADTPDNFQSRRPNTSFCFLDIRSPGLGDTAMYLCATSRHGGDEQYFGPGTRLTVT.

The rearrangement joins TRBV7-2 to TRBJ2-2, with D maybe TRBD1 (6 bases). The CDR3 spans 15 residues. CDR1 is SGHTA, CDR2 FQGNSA, per germline. V was clipped by 3 bases and J by 1 base, with 9 bases between them. The CDR3 loop reads CASSFWGLNTGELFF. As DNA, the CDR3 is TGTGCCAGCAGCTTCTGGGGGCTGAACACCGGGGAGCTGTTTTTT. The entire variable domain, with the rest obtained from reference TRBV7-2 and TRBJ2-2, is as follows: GAGVSQSPSNKVTEKGKDVELRCDPISGHTALYWYRQSLGQGLEFLIYFQGNSAPDKSGLPSDRFSAERTGGSVSTLTIQRTQQEDSAVYLCASSFWGLNTGELFFGEGSRLTVL.

Points on this clone: The identical CDR3 is also encoded by other nucleotide sequences in the sample. The chain is built from TRBV5-1 and TRBJ2-5, with D possibly TRBD2 on 5 matching bases. The CDR3 contains 14 residues. V lost 1 base to trimming and J lost 5 bases, with 12 bases between them. Looked up from germline, CDR1 is SGHRS and CDR2 is YFSETQ. As DNA, the CDR3 is TGCGCCAGCAGCTTGTCAGGAGGTCGGGAGACCCAGTACTTC. It translates to CASSLSGGRETQYF.

This rearrangement joins TRBV19 to TRBJ1-4; D may be TRBD1 (6 bases). CDR1 and CDR2 (germline): LNHDA, SQIVND (reference sequence). The CDR3 loop spans 14 amino acids. The ends were cut back, 5 bases at V and 8 bases at J, with 15 bases in the middle. The CDR3 sequence is CASSVTGSGEKLFF. In DNA, the CDR3 is TGTGCCAGTAGTGTAACAGGGAGTGGCGAAAAACTGTTTTTT.

The chain employs TRBV6-1 and TRBJ2-1, with 7 positions matching TRBD2. The CDR3 totals 16 residues. Trimming at V came to 4 bases and at J to 6 bases, leaving 12 bases not matched to a gene. Looked up from germline, CDR1 is MNHNS and CDR2 is SASEGT. CDR3 amino acids: CASSGAAAGPLNEQFF. The CDR3 DNA sequence: TGTGCCAGCAGTGGAGCGGCAGCGGGACCCCTCAATGAGCAGTTCTTC.

This chain joins TRBV9 and TRBJ2-7, with 9 bases that match TRBD1. CDR3 length: 14 amino acids. The germline V gene has CDR1 SGDLS and CDR2 YYNGEE. V shed 3 bases and J 2 bases; nucleotides not matched to a gene: 3. The chain's CDR3 is CASSGGQGTYEQYF. The CDR3 DNA reads as TGTGCCAGCAGCGGGGGACAGGGAACCTACGAGCAGTACTTC.

The chain uses TRBV15 and TRBJ1-6; a possible D gene is TRBD1 (5 bases). The CDR3 consists of 15 residues. Germline V gene data show CDR1 as LNHNV and CDR2 as YYDKDF (reference sequence). Deletions cut 0 bases from V and 9 bases from J, with 12 bases between. The CDR3 bases are TGTGCCACCAGCAGAGATCCTAGGGGCAGTTCACCCCTCCACTTT. It translates to CATSRDPRGSSPLHF.

The count of this clone is one. The CDR3 sequence: CASSLDRSIQYGYTF. CDR3 nucleotides: TGTGCCAGCTCACTGGACAGATCTATACAGTATGGCTACACCTTC. V usage is TRBV18 and J usage is TRBJ1-2, with TRBD1 as a possible D gene (6 bases). Germline V lookup: CDR1 KGHSH, CDR2 LQKENI. The CDR3 consists of 15 residues. The V end was cut by 4 bases, the J end by 5 bases, with 17 bases between. The variable domain in full, with the rest retrieved from reference TRBV18 and TRBJ1-2, is NAGVMQNPRHLVRRRGQEARLRCSPMKGHSHVYWYRQLPEEGLKFMVYLQKENIIDESGMPKERFSAEFPKEGPSILRIQQVVRGDSAAYFCASSLDRSIQYGYTFGSGTRLTVV.

The chain has TRBV5-4 and TRBJ2-1; TRBD2 matches at 11 bases. Trimming at V came to 4 bases and at J to 1 base, leaving 4 bases not matched to a gene. The CDR3 covers 16 residues. CDR1 is SGHNT and CDR2 is YYREEE in the germline V gene (reference sequence). CDR3 residues: CASSHSGGGSYNEQFF. In DNA form, the CDR3 reads TGTGCCAGCAGCCATAGCGGGGGGGGTTCCTACAATGAGCAGTTCTTC.

CDR3 coding DNA: TGTGCCAGCAGCTTAGAGGTTGTTACAAGAATGAACACTGAAGCTTTCTTT. This gives the protein CASSLEVVTRMNTEAFF. J is TRBJ1-1 and V is TRBV11-2; D is undetermined. The germline V gene has CDR1 SGHAT and CDR2 FQNNGV. The CDR3 loop spans 17 amino acids. V was clipped by 0 bases and J by 0 bases, with 14 bases between them.

This chain joins TRBV12-3 or TRBV12-4 and TRBJ1-1; D is unresolved. The CDR3 contains 13 residues. V was trimmed by 4 bases and J by 4 bases, leaving 10 bases between them. CDR3 sequence: CASSSLRFTEAFF. For the CDR3, the DNA is TGTGCCAGCAGTTCTCTACGATTCACTGAAGCTTTCTTT.

About this clone: The junction does not match germline at one end; this may be a read error. The same CDR3 also results from other DNA sequences found in this sample. V usage is TRBV15 and J usage is TRBJ2-1, with D tentatively TRBD1 (6 bases). Germline V gene sequence: CDR1 LNHNV, CDR2 YYDKDF (reference sequence). This CDR3 has 15 amino acids. The chain's CDR3 is CATSRIQGLYNEQFF. The CDR3 DNA reads as TGTGCTACCAGCAGGATACAGGGTCTCTACAATGAGCAGTTCTTC. The complete variable domain, with remaining parts taken from reference TRBV15 and TRBJ2-1, reads DAMVIQNPRYQVTQFGKPVTLSCSQTLNHNVMYWYQQKSSQAPKLLFHYYDKDFNNEADTPDNFQSRRPNTSFCFLDIRSPGLGDTAMYLCATSRIQGLYNEQFFGPGTRLTVL.

The rearrangement joins TRBV18 to TRBJ2-7, with 7 bases aligning to TRBD1. The CDR3 totals 14 residues. The germline V gene encodes CDR1 KGHSH and CDR2 LQKENI. V dropped 2 bases and J dropped 5; count of bases not matched to a gene: 6. The CDR3 reads CASSPVDRSDEQYV. As DNA, the CDR3 is TGTGCCAGCTCACCAGTGGACAGGTCAGACGAGCAGTACGTC.

This chain uses TRBV6-5 with TRBJ1-1; unclear D gene. V was cut by 0 bases and J by 8 bases, with 10 bases left in between. CDR3 length equals 13 residues. The germline V gene encodes CDR1 MNHEY and CDR2 SVGAGI. CDR3 sequence reads: CASSYSFGGEAFF. CDR3 DNA: TGTGCCAGCAGTTACTCGTTCGGCGGAGAAGCTTTCTTT.